This entry lists 27 T cell receptor beta chains sequenced from one sample in a study of blood T cell repertoires in COVID-19 (dated by TCRdb to the early 2020s). The library was made by the immunoSEQ multiplex PCR assay. The table comes from immuneACCESS by way of TCRdb, which keeps in-frame sequences with V and J called. Part of the clones is missing from these tables; in studies checked, under half for an unresolved V gene and the rest for unknown reasons. In all, the sample holds 65,000 to 80,000 clones, and more than 75% of those were seen once. The ten largest clonotypes hold about 9.8% of the sample. The material sequenced was peripheral blood. The receptors derive from a human donor in a cohort sampled during active COVID-19.

By share, this clone ranks as medium-sized (0.01 to 0.1%). The CDR3 here is CASSPLAGGAPYEQYF. For the CDR3, the DNA is TGCGCCAGCAGCCCTCTAGCGGGGGGGGCCCCCTACGAGCAGTACTTC. The chain recombines TRBV5-1 with TRBJ2-7; 12 nucleotides match TRBD2. The CDR3 sequence is 16 residues long. The V and J ends lost 4 bases and 2 bases, in that order; junction bases with no gene match: 7. CDR1 and CDR2 from the germline V gene are SGHRS and YFSETQ.

This rearrangement joins TRBV5-1 to TRBJ2-3; a possible D gene is TRBD1 (5 bases). Germline assignment: CDR1 SGHRS and CDR2 YFSETQ. The CDR3 runs 13 residues. V was clipped by 4 bases and J by 4 bases, with 10 bases between them. The CDR3 spells CASSPNRPDTQYF. The CDR3 nucleotides read TGCGCCAGCAGCCCGAACAGGCCAGATACGCAGTATTTT.

This clone has just one count. The chain uses TRBV7-6 and TRBJ2-5, with 9 bases fitting TRBD2. The CDR3 is 15 residues long. V shed 7 bases and J 5 bases; nucleotides not matched to a gene: 11. Germline loops: CDR1 SGHVS, CDR2 FNYEAQ. As DNA, the CDR3 is TGTGCCAGCACGCTACTAGCGGGCACGGGTGAGACCCAGTACTTC. The encoded protein is CASTLLAGTGETQYF.

This chain uses TRBV4-3 with TRBJ2-7; TRBD2 aligns across 7 bases. The length of the CDR3 is 17 residues. Germline V CDR1 and CDR2: LGHNA, YSLEER. J lost 0 bases, V lost 0 bases, and 8 bases had no gene match. This CDR3 is CASSQEWGGQPSYEQYF. CDR3 nucleotides: TGCGCCAGCAGCCAAGAATGGGGAGGGCAGCCCTCCTACGAGCAGTACTTC.

This clone was found a few times. The chain couples TRBV12-3 or TRBV12-4 to TRBJ1-4, with D uncertain. V gave up 5 bases and J gave up 7 bases, with 11 bases separating them. The CDR3 sequence is 13 residues long. CDR3 sequence reads: CASSLSGSEKLFF. CDR3 in DNA: TGTGCCAGCAGTCTCAGTGGCAGTGAAAAACTGTTTTTT.

The V and J genes are TRBV5-5 and TRBJ1-1; perhaps TRBD1 as D (6 bases). The CDR3 is 16 amino acids. Trimming pared 0 bases from V and 5 bases from J, leaving 17 bases between. Germline V CDR1 and CDR2: SGHKS, YYEKEE (reference sequence). CDR3 loop: CASSLVQGIVGTEAFF. As DNA, the CDR3 is TGTGCCAGCAGCTTGGTGCAGGGGATCGTTGGGACTGAAGCTTTCTTT.

The rearrangement joins TRBV5-4 to TRBJ2-1; weak D call: TRBD1 (5 bases). This CDR3 region has 16 residues. With 0 bases removed from V and 6 bases from J, the gap between germline ends came to 16 bases. Looked up from germline, CDR1 is SGHNT and CDR2 is YYREEE (reference sequence). The CDR3 region is CASSLEPARAGNEQFF. CDR3 DNA: TGTGCCAGCAGCTTGGAACCTGCCAGGGCAGGCAATGAGCAGTTCTTC.

The V and J genes are TRBV7-3 and TRBJ1-1; D is possibly TRBD1 (5 bases). The CDR3 is 13 residues long. Trimming cost V 3 bases and J 6 bases, with 11 bases left between them. The germline gives CDR1 SGHTA, CDR2 FQGTGA. The chain's CDR3 is CASSLAGRAEAFF. CDR3 bases: TGTGCCAGCAGCTTGGCAGGGAGGGCTGAAGCTTTCTTT.

The chain carries TRBV18 and TRBJ1-6, with D uncertain. V was pared by 3 bases and J by 8 bases, with 8 bases between. The CDR3 covers 13 residues. Germline V gives CDR1 KGHSH, CDR2 LQKENI. Written as DNA, the CDR3 is TGTGCCAGCTCACCTCTGGCGGATTCACCCCTCCACTTT. This codes for CASSPLADSPLHF.

This clone was counted between two and nine times. The chain employs TRBV7-3 and TRBJ2-3; the match to TRBD2 covers 8 bases. CDR1 is SGHTA and CDR2 is FQGTGA in the germline V gene. After removal of 3 bases from V and 6 bases from J, the junction contained 5 bases not matched to a gene. CDR3 length equals 14 residues. In DNA, the CDR3 is TGTGCCAGCAGCTTGAGCGGGAGTAGGGATACGCAGTATTTT. Its protein is CASSLSGSRDTQYF. Full variable domain (missing parts from reference TRBV7-3 and TRBJ2-3): GAGVSQTPSNKVTEKGKYVELRCDPISGHTALYWYRQSLGQGPEFLIYFQGTGAADDSGLPNDRFFAVRPEGSVSTLKIQRTERGDSAVYLCASSLSGSRDTQYFGPGTRLTVL.

The chain joins TRBV4-1 to TRBJ2-1; D uncertain. CDR3 length: 16 amino acids. Germline CDR1 is MGHRA and CDR2 is YSYEKL. Trimming shortened V by 1 base and J by 0 bases, and 10 bases separated the two germline ends. As DNA, the CDR3 is TGCGCCAGCAGCCAAGGGCCAGCGAGCTCCTACAATGAGCAGTTCTTC. This gives the protein CASSQGPASSYNEQFF.

The J gene is TRBJ2-7, the V gene TRBV28, with D possibly matching TRBD2 (6 bases). The CDR3 covers 14 residues. Germline V gene data show CDR1 as MDHEN and CDR2 as SYDVKM. V lost 5 bases to trimming and J lost 3 bases, with 14 bases between them. The DNA for the CDR3 is TGTGCCAGCAGTCTCGGGACTGCTTACTACGAGCAGTACTTC. This gives the protein CASSLGTAYYEQYF.

The J gene is TRBJ2-7, the V gene TRBV28; TRBD1 might be the D (5 bases). The V and J ends lost 2 bases and 2 bases respectively, with 7 bases between them. The CDR3 extends over 13 amino acids. From germline, CDR1 is MDHEN and CDR2 SYDVKM. The CDR3 spells CASSLTGPYEQYF. For the CDR3, the DNA is TGTGCCAGCAGTTTAACAGGCCCCTACGAGCAGTACTTC.

This rearrangement joins TRBV28 to TRBJ2-3; 9 bases agree with TRBD2. V lost 10 bases to trimming and J lost 3 bases; unmatched junction nucleotides: 11. The V gene's germline CDR1 is MDHEN and CDR2 SYDVKM. CDR3 size: 15 residues. In nucleotides, the CDR3 is TGTGCCATTTCGAAACTAGCGGGTGTGACAGATACGCAGTATTTT. Its translation: CAISKLAGVTDTQYF.

Only one count was recorded for this clone. The chain recombines TRBV4-1 with TRBJ2-1, with 7 positions matching TRBD2. Trimming removed 1 base from V and 0 bases from J; junction bases left unmatched: 3. There are 16 residues in the CDR3. Germline CDR1 is MGHRA and CDR2 is YSYEKL. This chain's CDR3 is CASSQGRGSSYNEQFF. DNA for the CDR3: TGCGCCAGCAGCCAAGGTCGCGGGAGCTCCTACAATGAGCAGTTCTTC.

This rearrangement joins TRBV28 to TRBJ2-7; no firm D call. This CDR3 is built from 14 residues. Trimming took off 7 bases at V and 4 bases at J, with 17 bases between the two ends. Germline assignment: CDR1 MDHEN and CDR2 SYDVKM. CDR3 DNA: TGTGCCAGCACCGGCCGCGAGGTTATTTACGAGCAGTACTTC. As protein: CASTGREVIYEQYF.

The chain carries TRBV2 and TRBJ1-2, with D possibly matching TRBD1 (6 bases). The CDR3 is 12 residues long. The V gene's germline CDR1 is SNHLY and CDR2 FYNNEI. Deletions cut 9 bases from V and 8 bases from J, with 16 bases between. For the CDR3, the DNA is TGTGCCAGGACTACAGGGTCGGACGGCTACACCTTC. Translated: CARTTGSDGYTF.

The genes are TRBV21-1 and TRBJ1-5; TRBD1, the table's D call, lacks a check against the DNA. TRBV21-1 has pseudogene status. The CDR3 runs 17 residues. The DNA for the CDR3 is TGTGCCAGCAGCAAAGCCCTGACAGGGGCCAGAGATCAGCCCCAGCATTTT. The encoded protein is CASSKALTGARDQPQHF.

The CDR3 sequence is CASNLGGGRLSEQYF. The CDR3 nucleotides are TGTGCCAGCAACCTGGGGGGCGGGAGACTCTCCGAGCAGTACTTC. The rearrangement uses TRBV9 and TRBJ2-7; the D gene is possibly TRBD2 (7 bases). With 6 bases removed from V and 6 bases from J, the gap between germline ends came to 22 bases. This CDR3 has 15 residues. From germline, CDR1 is SGDLS and CDR2 YYNGEE.

The rearrangement uses TRBV6-2 or TRBV6-3 and TRBJ2-7; TRBD2 agrees at 10 bases. V was pared by 2 bases and J by 0 bases, with 4 bases of the junction left unmatched. The CDR3 extends over 16 amino acids. Germline V gene data show CDR1 as MNHEY and CDR2 as SVGEGT. The CDR3 loop reads CASSYETSGHSYEQYF. CDR3 nucleotides: TGTGCCAGCAGTTACGAGACTAGCGGGCACTCCTACGAGCAGTACTTC.

CDR3 DNA: TGTGCCAGCCTAGCTCAAGAGACCCAGTACTTC. Translation: CASLAQETQYF. The V and J genes are TRBV28 and TRBJ2-5; possibly TRBD2 for D (5 bases). The germline gives CDR1 MDHEN, CDR2 SYDVKM. The V and J ends lost 8 bases and 2 bases respectively, with 6 bases between them. The CDR3 contains 11 residues.

This rearrangement joins TRBV7-2 to TRBJ2-2; 9 nucleotides match TRBD1. Unmatched junction bases numbered 8, after V lost 2 bases and J lost 4 bases. This CDR3 is 17 amino acids long. Germline V gives CDR1 SGHTA, CDR2 FQGNSA. DNA for the CDR3: TGTGCCAGCAGCTTATGGGGACAGGGCGCACGCACCGGGGAGCTGTTTTTT. It translates to CASSLWGQGARTGELFF.

The chain employs TRBV12-3 or TRBV12-4 and TRBJ1-5; D unclear. This CDR3 is built from 12 residues. Trimming shortened V by 0 bases and J by 5 bases, and 2 bases separated the two germline ends. The CDR3 loop reads CASSLADQPQHF. CDR3 in DNA: TGTGCCAGCAGTTTAGCCGATCAGCCCCAGCATTTT.

The table lists this clone with a count of one. J is TRBJ1-4 and V is TRBV28; 9 bases align to TRBD1. CDR3 length equals 13 residues. CDR1 is MDHEN and CDR2 is SYDVKM in the germline V gene. V gave up 7 bases and J gave up 4 bases; unmatched junction bases: 1. The DNA of the CDR3 is TGTGCCAGCATGGACAGGGGTAATGAAAAACTGTTTTTT. As protein: CASMDRGNEKLFF.

This clone was seen only a few times. The chain combines TRBV9 with TRBJ2-2; 11 bases align to TRBD1. Germline lookup yields CDR1 SGDLS and CDR2 YYNGEE. The CDR3 contains 15 residues. V shed 3 bases, J shed 7 bases, and the junction held 5 bases outside the gene matches. CDR3 bases: TGTGCCAGCAGCGAGGGGACAGGGGGGCTCGGGGAGCTGTTTTTT. Protein sequence: CASSEGTGGLGELFF.

The chain combines TRBV4-1 with TRBJ1-4, with a tentative D call TRBD1 (5 bases). Trimming cost V 1 base and J 6 bases, with 15 bases left between them. Germline lookup yields CDR1 MGHRA and CDR2 YSYEKL. The CDR3 is 16 residues long. CDR3 nucleotide sequence: TGCGCCAGCAGCCAAGTCAGTAGCTGGGGCCATGAAAAACTGTTTTTT. It encodes CASSQVSSWGHEKLFF.

This clone showed up just once. This sequence joins TRBV19 and TRBJ1-1; D gene uncertain. Looked up from germline, CDR1 is LNHDA and CDR2 is SQIVND (reference sequence). This CDR3 region has 16 residues. V was clipped by 7 bases and J by 4 bases, with 22 bases between them. Here the CDR3 DNA reads TGTGCCAGTACTATCGGGTACTTTGAGGTGGGCACTGAAGCTTTCTTT. This gives the protein CASTIGYFEVGTEAFF.